This T cell receptor (beta chain) was sequenced in a study of blood T cells in healthy people across ages. Regarding the study as a whole: Diversity figures based on one million T cells were deemed too low. Unsorted PBMCs ruled out conclusive naive versus antigen-experienced comparison.

This clonotype was seen only a few times. Its antigen is unknown. A second PCR of 7 to 11 cycles used a sample-barcoded 5' primer and a J-beta primer mix. TCRdb reanalysed the 5' RACE reads using MiXCR and keeps one entry per CDR3 protein. The sample lists more than 650,000 distinct CDR3 sequences, 40% to 65% occurring once. Samples had at least 6 million PBMCs isolated from them. Specimen: blood. The TCR was taken from a man of 80 years or more in good health.

In nucleotides, the CDR3 is TGCAGTGCTTACCGGACTAGCGGGAAAAACGAGCAGTACTTC. Its protein product is CSAYRTSGKNEQYF. The chain uses TRBV20-1 and TRBJ2-5; 12 bases align to TRBD2. The end of the DNA fits TRBJ2-7 better, so the J call may be wrong. The CDR3 spans 14 residues. The V gene's germline CDR1 is DFQATT and CDR2 SNEGSKA (reference sequence).